This record looks at one TCR beta chain sequence and its context. This sample stems from a study of cytomegalovirus exposure and HLA in healthy donors. The germline CDR1 and CDR2 sequences are LGHNA and YNFKEQ. This CDR3 comprises 16 residues. V lost 3 bases, J lost 0 bases, and 8 bases stayed unmatched. Some clones are missing from TCRdb's copy, which holds only in-frame ones; the method was immunoSEQ multiplex PCR. The table includes about 95,000 clones, 85% detected once. The sample consisted of PBMCs. The rearrangement uses TRBV4-2 and TRBJ2-7, with 7 bases that match TRBD2. The sequence was collected from a young man in good health and CMV-seropositive. The CDR3 DNA is TGTGCCAGCAGCCAGTTTAGCGGCGGGAGCTCCTACGAGCAGTACTTC. Its protein is CASSQFSGGSSYEQYF.